Here is one TCR beta chain with its context. Its antigen is not known. This specimen belongs to a study of shared clonotypes between healthy human individuals. Whole-study context: The people who gave samples were a couple of women and a few men aged 18 to 49. Findings and caveats of the study: It was anticipated that sequencing depth would influence how many clonotypes donors shared.

Germline CDR1 SGHDT, CDR2 YYEEEE. V lost 3 bases, J lost 3 bases, and 4 bases stayed unmatched. The CDR3 is 14 amino acids. When replicate PCRs were run on sorted subsets, they used 200 ng DNA, around 33,000 T cell genomes. TCRdb's table, derived via immunoSEQ multiplex PCR, lists solely in-frame clones and lacks some. The table lists 900,000 to 1,200,000 clones, 75% to 85% of them singletons. The receptor comes from a man between 18 and 35 years old in good health. Some clones in this sample may be carry-over from other donors' samples. The V and J genes are TRBV5-6 and TRBJ1-2; TRBD1 agrees at 8 bases. Sequencing input: memory CD4+ T cells from PBMCs. The subset here: CD45RA-negative fraction. The CDR3 DNA reads as TGTGCCAGCAGCTCTCTGGACAGGGACTATGGCTACACCTTC. Its translation: CASSSLDRDYGYTF.